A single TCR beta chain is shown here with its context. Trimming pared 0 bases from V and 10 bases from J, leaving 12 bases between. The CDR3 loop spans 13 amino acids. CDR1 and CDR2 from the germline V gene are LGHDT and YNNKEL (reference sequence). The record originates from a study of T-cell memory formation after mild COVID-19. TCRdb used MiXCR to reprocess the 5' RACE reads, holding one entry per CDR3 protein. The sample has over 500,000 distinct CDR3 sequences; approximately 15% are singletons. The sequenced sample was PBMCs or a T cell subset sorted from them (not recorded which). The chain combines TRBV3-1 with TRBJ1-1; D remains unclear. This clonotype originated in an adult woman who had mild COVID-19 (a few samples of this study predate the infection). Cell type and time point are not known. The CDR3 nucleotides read TGTGCCAGCAGCCAAGATAGAAGGGTCGGAGCTTTCTTT. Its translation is CASSQDRRVGAFF. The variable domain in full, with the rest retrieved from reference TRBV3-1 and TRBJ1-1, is DTAVSQTPKYLVTQMGNDKSIKCEQNLGHDTMYWYKQDSKKFLKIMFSYNNKELIINETVPNRFSPKSPDKAHLNLHINSLELGDSAVYFCASSQDRRVGAFFGQGTRLTVV.